This TCR beta chain stems from a study of blood T cell repertoires in COVID-19. Clones were read by immunoSEQ multiplex PCR, and TCRdb kept only the in-frame ones, dropping some. The data hold about 30,000 clones, with roughly nine tenths observed a single time. The CDR3 runs to 12 residues. Trimming removed 1 base at V and 7 bases at J, with 7 bases between. Germline V gene sequence: CDR1 SEHNR, CDR2 FQNEAQ (reference sequence). Material: peripheral blood. The genes are TRBV7-9 and TRBJ1-2; D is perhaps TRBD1 (6 bases). The receptor comes from a man aged 45 to 65 with active COVID-19. This CDR3 is CASSLVTGGYTF. In nucleotides, the CDR3 is TGTGCCAGCAGCTTAGTGACAGGTGGCTACACCTTC.